Below are 20 T cell receptor beta chains sequenced from a single sample in a study of blood T cell repertoires in COVID-19. Profiling relied on immunoSEQ multiplex PCR, and the TCRdb table lists in-frame clones only, not all of them. Of tens of thousands of clones in the sample, under 90% are singletons; the top ten hold approximately 8.3%. The sequenced sample consisted of peripheral blood. Source of these receptors: a man aged 60-69 years with acute or convalescent COVID-19.

The CDR3 DNA reads as TGCGCCAGCAGCCAAACAGGGGCGCCCGGTGGGGGAAAACTGTTTTTT. Protein sequence: CASSQTGAPGGGKLFF. The chain employs TRBV4-1 and TRBJ1-4; TRBD1 matches 7 bases. V gave up 2 bases and J gave up 10 bases; unmatched junction bases: 13. CDR3 length: 16 amino acids. Per germline, CDR1 MGHRA and CDR2 YSYEKL.

The V gene is TRBV10-3, the J gene TRBJ2-7, with 7 nucleotides matching TRBD1. Germline assignment: CDR1 ENHRY and CDR2 SYGVKD. J was trimmed by 5 bases and V by 8 bases; bases with no gene match: 6. The CDR3 is 12 amino acids. CDR3 nucleotides: TGTGCCATCGCGCACACAGGGGACGAGCAGTACTTC. It codes for CAIAHTGDEQYF.

The J gene is TRBJ1-6, the V gene TRBV7-9, with no clear D. This CDR3 contains 17 residues. Germline V lookup: CDR1 SEHNR, CDR2 FQNEAQ (reference sequence). V lost 4 bases and J lost 0, with 13 bases in between. CDR3 bases: TGTGCCAGCAGCTCCGCCACCCTAAGCTCCTATAATTCACCCCTCCACTTT. Protein: CASSSATLSSYNSPLHF.

The J gene is TRBJ1-5, the V gene TRBV4-1; 7 bases are a match to TRBD1. CDR1 and CDR2 (germline): MGHRA, YSYEKL. The ends lost 3 bases at V and 10 bases at J; junction bases unmatched: 15. This CDR3 is built from 16 residues. Written as DNA, the CDR3 is TGCGCCAGCAGCCAGGAGAAGGGGGCGACCACCTATCCCCAGCATTTT. It translates to CASSQEKGATTYPQHF.

The chain joins TRBV11-3 to TRBJ2-5; 8 nucleotides agree with TRBD1. Trimming at V came to 6 bases and at J to 2 bases, leaving 8 bases not matched to a gene. Germline CDR1 SGHNT, CDR2 YENEEA. The CDR3 is made up of 15 amino acids. CDR3 nucleotide sequence: TGTGCCAGCAGTTCAGGACAGGGTCCTCAAGAGACCCAGTACTTC. Its translation: CASSSGQGPQETQYF.

On this clone itself: In the same sample, other DNA sequences code for this CDR3. The chain employs TRBV19 and TRBJ1-5; TRBD1 might be the D (5 bases). The germline V gene has CDR1 LNHDA and CDR2 SQIVND (reference sequence). The CDR3 extends over 14 amino acids. The V gene lost 6 bases and the J gene lost 2 bases, with 11 bases spanning the gap. The DNA for the CDR3 is TGTGCCAGTAGCCCAGGGTGGGGCAATCAGCCCCAGCATTTT. This encodes CASSPGWGNQPQHF.

The rearrangement links TRBV5-1 to TRBJ2-1, with 8 bases lining up with TRBD1. The CDR3 has 15 amino acids. V shed 1 base and J 7 bases; nucleotides not matched to a gene: 7. Germline CDR1 and CDR2: SGHRS and YFSETQ. The CDR3 is CASSLTGGRWNEQFF. CDR3 nucleotides: TGCGCCAGCAGCTTGACAGGGGGGCGATGGAATGAGCAGTTCTTC.

V gene TRBV9 combines with J gene TRBJ1-1; D remains unclear. The CDR3 spans 14 residues. Looked up from germline, CDR1 is SGDLS and CDR2 is YYNGEE. V was trimmed by 4 bases and J by 2 bases, leaving 12 bases between them. For the CDR3, the DNA is TGTGCCAGCAGCTCCGGCTCGGGAAACACTGAAGCTTTCTTT. Its translation is CASSSGSGNTEAFF.

The chain is built from TRBV7-2 and TRBJ1-5; a possible D gene is TRBD1 (5 bases). V dropped 0 bases and J dropped 7 bases, with 13 bases sitting between them. CDR1 is SGHTA, CDR2 FQGNSA, per germline. CDR3 length: 15 amino acids. CDR3 sequence: CASSLATAKGQPQHF. Here the CDR3 DNA reads TGTGCCAGCAGCTTAGCGACAGCAAAGGGACAGCCCCAGCATTTT.

J is TRBJ2-1 and V is TRBV6-6; tentative D call: TRBD1 (5 bases). Trimming shortened V by 5 bases and J by 8 bases, and 19 bases separated the two germline ends. Germline V CDR1 and CDR2: MNHNY, SVGAGI (reference sequence). This CDR3 region has 15 residues. The CDR3, as DNA: TGTGCCAGCAGTAGAAAGGGGTTTGACAAGGATGAGCAGTTCTTC. It is translated as CASSRKGFDKDEQFF.

CDR3 residues: CASSFRTGGDGYTF. CDR3 DNA sequence: TGTGCCAGCAGCTTCCGGACAGGAGGTGATGGCTACACCTTC. V gene TRBV7-2 combines with J gene TRBJ1-2; TRBD1 agrees at 7 bases. V trimming: 3 bases; J trimming: 6 bases; junction bases outside the gene matches: 7. The CDR3 spans 14 residues. The germline gives CDR1 SGHTA, CDR2 FQGNSA.

This chain joins TRBV15 and TRBJ1-3; 8 nucleotides agree with TRBD1. The CDR3 loop spans 15 amino acids. CDR1 is LNHNV, CDR2 YYDKDF, per germline (reference sequence). V gave up 4 bases and J gave up 2 bases; unmatched junction bases: 4. Here the CDR3 reads CATSKDRATGNTIYF. The CDR3 bases are TGTGCCACCAGCAAGGACAGGGCGACTGGAAACACCATATATTTT.

The chain uses TRBV24-1 and TRBJ1-1, with D unclear. This CDR3 comprises 13 residues. CDR1 and CDR2 (germline): KGHDR, SFDVKD. V dropped 2 bases and J dropped 1 base, with 4 bases sitting between them. CDR3 region: CATSDYRNTEAFF. CDR3 nucleotide sequence: TGTGCCACCAGTGATTACAGGAACACTGAAGCTTTCTTT.

The sample holds a few counts of this clone. The chain links TRBV19 to TRBJ1-5, with TRBD1 matching over 8 bases. The ends lost 6 bases at V and 2 bases at J; junction bases unmatched: 6. This CDR3 region has 15 residues. Germline CDR1 reads LNHDA; CDR2 reads SQIVND (reference sequence). This CDR3 is CASRPLDRGNQPQHF. The DNA for the CDR3 is TGTGCCAGTAGGCCTTTGGACAGGGGCAATCAGCCCCAGCATTTT.

The genes are TRBV28 and TRBJ1-3, with D hard to call. This CDR3 has 16 amino acids. Trimming removed 6 bases from V and 0 bases from J, with 15 bases in between. CDR1 and CDR2 from the germline V gene are MDHEN and SYDVKM. The DNA for the CDR3 is TGTGCCAGCAGGGGTTTAGCCTTGAGCTCTGGAAACACCATATATTTT. As protein: CASRGLALSSGNTIYF.

V gene TRBV18 combines with J gene TRBJ2-7, with 7 bases that match TRBD1. In germline, CDR1 is KGHSH, CDR2 LQKENI. J was trimmed by 6 bases and V by 3 bases; bases with no gene match: 8. The CDR3 runs to 14 residues. The chain's CDR3 is CASSPPVGGGEQYF. CDR3 nucleotide sequence: TGTGCCAGCTCACCTCCCGTAGGGGGCGGCGAGCAGTACTTC.

This chain links TRBV3-1 (or the pseudogene TRBV3-2) with TRBJ1-1, with 8 bases lining up with TRBD1. In germline, CDR1 is LGHDT, CDR2 YNNKEL (reference sequence). The junction had 5 bases not matched to a gene; V was cut back by 4 bases and J by 4 bases. The CDR3 runs 14 residues. The CDR3, as DNA: TGTGCCAGCAGCCGCGGACAGGGCGGCACTGAAGCTTTCTTT. Protein sequence: CASSRGQGGTEAFF.

V is TRBV4-1 and J is TRBJ2-5; 9 nucleotides agree with TRBD2. Germline V gives CDR1 MGHRA, CDR2 YSYEKL. The J segment lost 4 bases and the V segment lost 0 bases, leaving 3 bases of the junction unmatched. This CDR3 spans 15 amino acids. CDR3 nucleotides: TGCGCCAGCAGCCAAGATGTACTAGCGGGAGAGACCCAGTACTTC. It specifies CASSQDVLAGETQYF.

This clone was observed once. This chain uses TRBV7-9 with TRBJ1-3, with no clear D. The V gene's germline CDR1 is SEHNR and CDR2 FQNEAQ (reference sequence). The CDR3 totals 16 residues. V was clipped by 7 bases and J by 0 bases, with 16 bases between them. The CDR3 region is CASTQAATLSGNTIYF. DNA for the CDR3: TGTGCCAGCACCCAGGCAGCAACCCTCTCTGGAAACACCATATATTTT.

The chain joins TRBV28 to TRBJ1-1, with D unresolved. This CDR3 has 15 amino acids. V was trimmed by 7 bases and J by 0 bases, leaving 15 bases between them. The germline V gene has CDR1 MDHEN and CDR2 SYDVKM. The CDR3 bases are TGTGCCAGCACTGACTTTACAAGGATGAACACTGAAGCTTTCTTT. Its translation is CASTDFTRMNTEAFF.